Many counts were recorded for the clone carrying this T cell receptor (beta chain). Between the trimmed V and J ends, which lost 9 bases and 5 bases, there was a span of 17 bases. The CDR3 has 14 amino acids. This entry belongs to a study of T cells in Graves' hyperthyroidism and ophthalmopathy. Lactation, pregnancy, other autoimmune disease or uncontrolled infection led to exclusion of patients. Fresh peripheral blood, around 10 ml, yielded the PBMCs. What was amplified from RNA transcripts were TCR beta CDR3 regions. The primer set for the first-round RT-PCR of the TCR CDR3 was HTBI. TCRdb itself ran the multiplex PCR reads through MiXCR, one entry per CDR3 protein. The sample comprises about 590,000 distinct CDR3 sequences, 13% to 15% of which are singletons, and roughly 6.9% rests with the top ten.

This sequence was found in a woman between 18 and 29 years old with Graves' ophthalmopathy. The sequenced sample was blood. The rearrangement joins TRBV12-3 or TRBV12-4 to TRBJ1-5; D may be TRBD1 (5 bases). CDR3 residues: CASSTVEGYQPQHF. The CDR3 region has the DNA TGTGCCAGTTCGACAGTCGAAGGTTATCAGCCCCAGCATTTT.